The T cell receptor beta chain described here comes from a study of low-dose radiotherapy and immunotherapy resistance in tumors. Study overall: A dose of 1 Gy per fraction every two weeks went to Cohort 2, totaling 13 Gy over 26 weeks. Study patients were administered oral aspirin at 300 mg daily for four cycles from cycle 1 day 1. Every two weeks, the protocol called for intravenous cyclophosphamide at 200 mg/m2. It was given one day before each radiation and immunotherapy administration.

This clonotype has a count of ten or more. Primers used for first-strand cDNA, a TRAV- and TRBV-specific set, covered both alpha and beta chains. It was with a constant-region primer and a V-primer adapter that TCRs were amplified over about 20 PCR cycles. TCRdb processed the reads anew with MiXCR; each CDR3 protein has one entry. The sample shows around 60,000 distinct CDR3 sequences, 20% to 25% of them seen only once. Time point denoted: after trial treatment. The sample's treatment: LDRT plus nivolumab, ipilimumab, low-dose cyclophosphamide and aspirin (RACIN trial). Tumors of eligible patients were advanced, solid and lacking tumor-infiltrating lymphocytes. The CDR3 is made up of 18 amino acids. Trimming removed 4 bases from V and 6 bases from J; junction bases left unmatched: 12. Germline loops: CDR1 SGDLS, CDR2 YYNGEE.

This TCR was recovered from a male donor with prostate cancer. The sequencing used PBMCs, collected after low-dose radiotherapy plus immunotherapy. The chain combines TRBV9 with TRBJ2-2, with TRBD2 matching 13 bases. The CDR3 region is CASSTRSGLAGVPGELFF. CDR3 in DNA: TGTGCCAGCAGCACCCGCTCCGGACTAGCGGGAGTTCCCGGGGAGCTGTTTTTT.